This TCR beta chain was sequenced for a study of T cells after yellow fever vaccination. UMIs and a universal primer site were added when TCR cDNA was made by 5'RACE template switching. MiXCR was run by TCRdb on the 5' RACE reads, yielding one entry per CDR3 protein. The sample contains more than 450,000 distinct CDR3 sequences, 20% to 25% of which appear only once. In its sample, this clonotype was seen a few times. What it binds is not known. The study, taken as a whole, reports: The booster response re-showed most primary clones: over 95% CD4, almost 90% CD8.

Germline CDR1 and CDR2: LGHNA and YSLEER. Trimming took off 6 bases at V and 7 bases at J, with 16 bases between the two ends. The CDR3 runs to 14 residues. Sequencing used PBMCs, obtained approximately 20 days after the first yellow fever vaccination. This receptor was identified in a man younger than 35 who received the YFV17D yellow fever vaccine. The V gene is TRBV4-3, the J gene TRBJ2-4, with D perhaps TRBD2 (6 bases). CDR3 region: CASRRDHTNNIQYF. DNA of the CDR3: TGCGCCAGCAGGCGGGACCATACAAACAACATTCAGTACTTC.